The 21 T cell receptor beta chains reported below all come from one sample, sequenced in a study of T cell responses to AZD1222 COVID-19 vaccine (TCRdb year 2021). This sample's time point label indicates: baseline before first vaccination. Libraries came from the immunoSEQ multiplex PCR assay. TCRdb limited this immuneACCESS table to in-frame rearrangements with V and J called. A share of clones is missing; checked studies link under half to unresolved V genes, and the rest is unexplained. For this sample there are around 180,000 clones; approximately 86% appear just once. About 3% of the sample is taken by the ten largest. Specimen: peripheral blood, collected on day 0 of AZD1222 vaccination. These receptors were taken from an adult in good health.

The CDR3 coding sequence is TGTGCCAGCAGTTTCTGGGTTAGCTCACCCCTCCACTTT. It encodes CASSFWVSSPLHF. The chain uses TRBV27 and TRBJ1-6; no definite D call. This CDR3 has 13 residues. V was shortened by 3 bases and J by 10 bases, with 10 bases between the two germline ends. CDR1 and CDR2 from the germline V gene are MNHEY and SMNVEV (reference sequence).

This sequence joins TRBV7-2 and TRBJ1-1; no clear D gene. Germline V gene lookup returns CDR1 SGHTA and CDR2 FQGNSA. CDR3 length: 14 amino acids. V dropped 3 bases and J dropped 1 base, with 9 bases sitting between them. In DNA, the CDR3 is TGTGCCAGCAGCTTTGTCGTGTCGAACACTGAAGCTTTCTTT. This translates into CASSFVVSNTEAFF.

This clone has a single count. This sequence joins TRBV3-1 (or the pseudogene TRBV3-2) and TRBJ2-3; 10 bases match TRBD2. This CDR3 is built from 16 residues. From germline, CDR1 is LGHDT and CDR2 YNNKEL (reference sequence). Trimming removed 4 bases from V and 4 bases from J; junction bases left unmatched: 8. CDR3 sequence reads: CASSLLTSGTPDTQYF. The DNA for the CDR3 is TGTGCCAGCAGCCTCCTTACTAGCGGGACCCCAGATACGCAGTATTTT.

CDR3 bases: TGTGCCTGGATAAGCTACACTGAAGCTTTCTTT. The encoded protein is CAWISYTEAFF. The rearrangement joins TRBV30 to TRBJ1-1; D gene uncertain. Germline V CDR1 and CDR2: GTSNPN, SVGIG (reference sequence). The CDR3 has 11 amino acids. Trimming shortened V by 4 bases and J by 3 bases, and 6 bases separated the two germline ends.

This chain connects TRBV3-1 (or the pseudogene TRBV3-2) to TRBJ1-4; D gene unclear. Germline values: CDR1 LGHDT, CDR2 YNNKEL (reference sequence). CDR3 length: 16 residues. The V gene lost 4 bases and the J gene lost 0 bases, with 12 bases spanning the gap. CDR3 nucleotides: TGTGCCAGCAGCCCAACCCACCGAGCAACTAATGAAAAACTGTTTTTT. It translates to CASSPTHRATNEKLFF.

This rearrangement joins TRBV28 to TRBJ1-2, with 7 bases fitting TRBD1. Germline CDR1 is MDHEN and CDR2 is SYDVKM. The CDR3 length is 12 residues. With V trimmed by 5 bases and J by 3 bases, 0 bases remained unmatched. The CDR3 coding sequence is TGTGCCAGCAGTGGACAGGACTATGGCTACACCTTC. Protein: CASSGQDYGYTF.

The gene calls are TRBV7-8 and TRBJ2-7; D unresolved. V was cut by 3 bases and J by 3 bases, with 9 bases left in between. This CDR3 region has 13 residues. Germline V lookup: CDR1 SGHVS, CDR2 FQNEAQ. The CDR3 loop reads CASSLIPDYEQYF. As DNA, the CDR3 is TGTGCCAGCAGCTTGATTCCGGACTACGAGCAGTACTTC.

V is TRBV11-2 and J is TRBJ2-7, with 10 positions matching TRBD2. V lost 1 base, J lost 6 bases, and 9 bases stayed unmatched. Germline loops: CDR1 SGHAT, CDR2 FQNNGV. CDR3 length equals 16 residues. The CDR3 bases are TGTGCCAGCAGCTTAGCCAGGACTAGCGGCTTCCTCGAGCAGTACTTC. Its protein product is CASSLARTSGFLEQYF.

The chain links TRBV6-6 to TRBJ1-4; 7 bases are a match to TRBD1. Germline V gene sequence: CDR1 MNHNY, CDR2 SVGAGI (reference sequence). This CDR3 spans 15 amino acids. J gave up 8 bases and V 6 bases, and 12 bases lay outside the gene matches. CDR3 amino acids: CASRNRQGGEEKLFF. CDR3 in DNA: TGTGCCAGCAGAAACCGACAGGGAGGGGAGGAAAAACTGTTTTTT.

This sequence joins TRBV6-6 and TRBJ2-4, with TRBD2 matching 10 bases. J gave up 1 base and V 5 bases, and 14 bases lay outside the gene matches. The germline CDR1 and CDR2 sequences are MNHNY and SVGAGI (reference sequence). CDR3 length equals 19 residues. The CDR3 region has the DNA TGTGCCAGCAGTCCCATACTCGGACTAGCGGAAGGGGCCAAAAACATTCAGTACTTC. As protein: CASSPILGLAEGAKNIQYF.

This clone has just one count. The rearrangement links TRBV11-1 to TRBJ2-7, with a weak D call TRBD2 (5 bases). This CDR3 has 15 amino acids. Germline V lookup: CDR1 SGHAT, CDR2 FQDESV (reference sequence). V lost 0 bases and J lost 4, with 13 bases in between. The CDR3 bases are TGTGCCAGCAGCTTAGCGATCGGACTCCGATACGAGCAGTACTTC. Amino acids: CASSLAIGLRYEQYF.

The chain recombines TRBV28 with TRBJ2-4; 7 nucleotides match TRBD1. Germline V lookup: CDR1 MDHEN, CDR2 SYDVKM. V was clipped by 2 bases and J by 9 bases; unmatched bases: 13. The CDR3 length is 16 residues. CDR3 in DNA: TGTGCCAGCAGTTTAGGGCCCGAGGGGGCTACATTCATTCAGTACTTC. Translated: CASSLGPEGATFIQYF.

This clone was seen more than once but under ten times. V and J are TRBV2 and TRBJ1-5; 7 bases are a match to TRBD1. After removal of 8 bases from V and 9 bases from J, the junction contained 10 bases not matched to a gene. The CDR3 contains 13 residues. CDR1 and CDR2 from the germline V gene are SNHLY and FYNNEI. CDR3: CASSTGNSLPQHF. Here the CDR3 DNA reads TGTGCCAGCTCGACAGGGAATTCACTGCCCCAGCATTTT.

J is TRBJ2-1 and V is TRBV7-9; D may be TRBD2 (6 bases). This CDR3 spans 19 amino acids. V was pared by 3 bases and J by 8 bases, with 29 bases between. Germline assignment: CDR1 SEHNR and CDR2 FQNEAQ (reference sequence). CDR3 in DNA: TGTGCCAGCAGCTTGGGGCCGATCGGCAGGACACCCCGGAGGGATGAGCAGTTCTTC. Translation: CASSLGPIGRTPRRDEQFF.

This clone was seen a single time. The genes are TRBV7-9 and TRBJ2-7; 7 bases match TRBD1. Germline lookup yields CDR1 SEHNR and CDR2 FQNEAQ (reference sequence). With V trimmed by 9 bases and J by 0 bases, 5 bases remained unmatched. The CDR3 spans 13 residues. The CDR3 here is CARIRDSSYEQYF. The CDR3 nucleotides read TGTGCCAGGATTCGGGACAGCTCCTACGAGCAGTACTTC.

The CDR3, as DNA: TGTGCCAGCTCACCACCGACGGGGCGAATCGATCAGCCCCAGCATTTT. Amino acid sequence: CASSPPTGRIDQPQHF. V gene TRBV18 combines with J gene TRBJ1-5; D perhaps matches TRBD1 (5 bases). V was shortened by 0 bases and J by 5 bases, with 14 bases between the two germline ends. The CDR3 is made up of 16 amino acids. The germline V gene encodes CDR1 KGHSH and CDR2 LQKENI.

The rearrangement joins TRBV12-3 or TRBV12-4 to TRBJ1-1; D gene ambiguous. This CDR3 is built from 13 residues. The V end lost 6 bases, the J end lost 4 bases, and 12 bases lay between the germline ends. CDR3 protein: CASSTRGITEAFF. CDR3 in DNA: TGTGCCAGCAGCACCCGGGGTATCACTGAAGCTTTCTTT.

The V call is TRBV18, the J call TRBJ2-3; tentative D call: TRBD2 (6 bases). Trimming took off 0 bases at V and 3 bases at J, with 10 bases between the two ends. This CDR3 spans 15 amino acids. CDR1 and CDR2 from the germline V gene are KGHSH and LQKENI. CDR3 sequence (DNA): TGTGCCAGCTCACCACCCGGACTAATAACAGATACGCAGTATTTT. Translated: CASSPPGLITDTQYF.

V gene TRBV21-1 combines with J gene TRBJ2-5. TRBV21-1 is classified as a pseudogene. The length of the CDR3 is 12 residues. The CDR3 bases are TGTGCCAGCAGCAGGGGGTTGGAGACCCAGTACTTC. This gives the protein CASSRGLETQYF.

This chain joins TRBV27 and TRBJ2-2; 8 bases are a match to TRBD1. Germline CDR1 reads MNHEY; CDR2 reads SMNVEV (reference sequence). V was pared by 5 bases and J by 6 bases, with 2 bases of the junction left unmatched. The CDR3 sequence is 13 residues long. CDR3 nucleotides: TGTGCCAGCAGTCCAGGGGGCCCCGGGGAGCTGTTTTTT. The encoded protein is CASSPGGPGELFF.

The chain couples TRBV7-8 to TRBJ2-7; D is unresolved. This CDR3 comprises 12 residues. Looked up from germline, CDR1 is SGHVS and CDR2 is FQNEAQ. V lost 5 bases and J 4 bases, leaving 9 bases between the germline ends. The CDR3 here is CASSLHSYEQYF. In DNA form, the CDR3 reads TGTGCCAGCAGCCTTCACAGTTACGAGCAGTACTTC.